These T cell receptor beta chains were read from a single sample in a study of T cell responses to AZD1222 COVID-19 vaccine. The assay was immunoSEQ multiplex PCR, and TCRdb's table has in-frame clones only and misses some. The sample comprises 100,000 to 150,000 clones, around 80% of which are singletons, and roughly a quarter rests with the top ten. The material sequenced was peripheral blood, taken 28 days after the second AZD1222 dose. These receptors originate from an adult who received the AZD1222 COVID-19 vaccine. Both conserved end residues are part of each CDR3. D genes are given only for firm matches. The size entry is marked missing in some rows and otherwise reads once, few, many or a size class.

j_call: TRBJ1-2; cdr3_length: 15; clone_size: -; v_call: TRBV28; d_call: -; cdr3_aa: CASNNGQGLGYGYTF; cdr3_nt: TGTGCCAGCAACAACGGCCAGGGACTAGGCTATGGCTACACCTTC
j_call: TRBJ1-2; cdr3_length: 17; clone_size: -; v_call: TRBV28; d_call: -; cdr3_aa: CASSLGPLDPTNYGYTF; cdr3_nt: TGTGCCAGCAGTCTGGGACCCCTCGATCCAACTAACTATGGCTACACCTTC
j_call: TRBJ2-1; cdr3_length: 13; clone_size: -; v_call: TRBV7-3; d_call: -; cdr3_aa: CASSLTWQDEQFF; cdr3_nt: TGTGCCAGCAGCTTAACGTGGCAGGATGAGCAGTTCTTC
j_call: TRBJ1-1; cdr3_length: 13; clone_size: once; v_call: TRBV2; d_call: -; cdr3_aa: CASTAGAGTEAFF; cdr3_nt: TGTGCCAGCACTGCGGGGGCGGGAACTGAAGCTTTCTTT
j_call: TRBJ1-5; cdr3_length: 15; clone_size: many; v_call: TRBV19; d_call: -; cdr3_aa: CASSIGQISNQPQHF; cdr3_nt: TGTGCCAGTAGTATTGGACAGATTAGCAATCAGCCCCAGCATTTT
j_call: TRBJ2-2; cdr3_length: 16; clone_size: -; v_call: TRBV2; d_call: TRBD1; cdr3_aa: CASSETGIQNTGELFF; cdr3_nt: TGTGCCAGCAGTGAGACAGGGATCCAGAACACCGGGGAGCTGTTTTTT
j_call: TRBJ1-1; cdr3_length: 15; clone_size: -; v_call: TRBV5-4; d_call: -; cdr3_aa: CASSSPGGGWTEAFF; cdr3_nt: TGTGCCAGCAGCTCACCTGGCGGTGGATGGACTGAAGCTTTCTTT
j_call: TRBJ1-4; cdr3_length: 15; clone_size: -; v_call: TRBV25-1; d_call: -; cdr3_aa: CASSELKTGIEKLFF; cdr3_nt: TGTGCCAGCAGTGAATTAAAAACAGGGATTGAAAAACTGTTTTTT
j_call: TRBJ1-5; cdr3_length: 13; clone_size: -; v_call: TRBV16; d_call: TRBD1; cdr3_aa: CASRGQGNQPQHF; cdr3_nt: TGTGCCAGCAGAGGACAGGGCAATCAGCCCCAGCATTTT
j_call: TRBJ2-3; cdr3_length: 12; clone_size: -; v_call: TRBV10-2; d_call: TRBD2; cdr3_aa: CASIVLAPIEYF; cdr3_nt: TGCGCCAGCATTGTACTAGCGCCGATTGAGTATTTT
j_call: TRBJ2-1; cdr3_length: 13; clone_size: -; v_call: TRBV12-3/TRBV12-4; d_call: TRBD2; cdr3_aa: CASSSAGGSEQFF; cdr3_nt: TGTGCCAGCAGTTCGGCGGGGGGGAGTGAGCAGTTCTTC